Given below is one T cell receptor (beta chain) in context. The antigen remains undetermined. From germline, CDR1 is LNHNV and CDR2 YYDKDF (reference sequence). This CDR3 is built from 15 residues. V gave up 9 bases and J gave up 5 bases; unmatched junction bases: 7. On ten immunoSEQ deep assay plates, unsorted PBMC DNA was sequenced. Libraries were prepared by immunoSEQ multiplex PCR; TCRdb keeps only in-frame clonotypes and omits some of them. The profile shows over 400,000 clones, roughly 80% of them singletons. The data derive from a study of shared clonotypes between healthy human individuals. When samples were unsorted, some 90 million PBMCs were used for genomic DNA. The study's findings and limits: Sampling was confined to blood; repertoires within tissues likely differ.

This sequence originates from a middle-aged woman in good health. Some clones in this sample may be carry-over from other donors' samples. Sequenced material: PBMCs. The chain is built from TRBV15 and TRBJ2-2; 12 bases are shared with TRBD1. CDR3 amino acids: CATGRDRGRTGELFF. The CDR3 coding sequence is TGTGCCACTGGTAGGGACAGGGGGCGGACCGGGGAGCTGTTTTTT.